The sequence of this T cell receptor (beta chain) was determined in a study of blood T cell repertoires in COVID-19. Only in-frame clones appear in the TCRdb table, and some are missing; sequencing was by immunoSEQ multiplex PCR. This sample yields about 150,000 clones, of which 80% to 90% are seen a single time; less than 4% belongs to the top ten. The CDR3 spans 15 residues. The germline V gene encodes CDR1 SGDLS and CDR2 YYNGEE. The V segment lost 4 bases and the J segment 4 bases; nucleotides outside the gene matches: 7. The source is a woman aged 55 to 70 with active COVID-19. Sequencing used peripheral blood. The genes are TRBV9 and TRBJ2-5; TRBD2 aligns across 10 bases. The CDR3: CASSTQREGRETQYF. The CDR3 coding sequence is TGTGCCAGCAGCACTCAGCGGGAGGGCCGAGAGACCCAGTACTTC.